This T cell receptor (beta chain) originates from a study of T cell responses to AZD1222 COVID-19 vaccine. Libraries were prepared by immunoSEQ multiplex PCR; TCRdb keeps only in-frame clonotypes and omits some of them. The sample holds some 79,000 clones, 70% to 90% seen once. Germline V gene sequence: CDR1 LNHDA, CDR2 SQIVND (reference sequence). The CDR3 extends over 14 amino acids. Trimming cost V 0 bases and J 9 bases, with 12 bases left between them. This TCR was sampled from an adult who received the AZD1222 COVID-19 vaccine. The rearrangement joins TRBV19 to TRBJ2-1, with a weak D call TRBD1 (5 bases). The source material was peripheral blood, sampled 28 days after the second AZD1222 dose. The CDR3 DNA reads as TGTGCCAGTAGTATAGATTTCAGGGTCGGTGAGCAGTTCTTC. Translating it yields CASSIDFRVGEQFF.